What follows are 21 T cell receptor beta chains derived from one specimen sequenced in a study of Tregs in tolerant kidney transplant recipients. The data were produced by immunoSEQ multiplex PCR, yet TCRdb's version contains in-frame clones alone and is incomplete. The sample includes tens of thousands of clones, roughly 93% of them seen just once. Here the sequenced sample was CD4+ T cells from blood, taken before the transplant. The receptors were sampled from a human donor who received a combined kidney and bone marrow transplant.

The chain links TRBV9 to TRBJ2-5; 8 bases map to TRBD2. The CDR3 sequence is 17 residues long. V lost 0 bases and J lost 0; bases outside the gene matches: 7. Germline V CDR1 and CDR2: SGDLS, YYNGEE. The CDR3 sequence is CASSVGPSGRYQETQYF. The CDR3 DNA reads as TGTGCCAGCAGCGTAGGCCCTAGCGGGCGGTACCAAGAGACCCAGTACTTC.

The chain joins TRBV9 to TRBJ2-1; tentatively, D is TRBD2 (7 bases). Trimming stripped 0 bases from V and 4 bases from J, with 14 bases between. Germline CDR1 SGDLS, CDR2 YYNGEE. The CDR3 is 16 amino acids. Written as DNA, the CDR3 is TGTGCCAGCAGCGTAGGGGGGGGCGCGATGTACAATGAGCAGTTCTTC. The encoded protein is CASSVGGGAMYNEQFF.

Written as DNA, the CDR3 is TGTGCCAGCAGTTTATTCGGAGGGACTAGTAACGAGCAGTACTTC. It specifies CASSLFGGTSNEQYF. The chain recombines TRBV27 with TRBJ2-7; 8 positions agree with TRBD2. The CDR3 totals 15 residues. The germline V gene has CDR1 MNHEY and CDR2 SMNVEV (reference sequence). With 1 base clipped from V and 5 bases from J, the junction kept 7 bases outside the gene matches.

The chain links TRBV5-8 to TRBJ1-4; D is ambiguous. The CDR3 is 16 amino acids. The ends were cut back, 0 bases at V and 5 bases at J, with 14 bases in the middle. Germline CDR1 reads SGHTS; CDR2 reads YDEGEE. The CDR3 loop is CASSLDSGWRNEKLFF. The CDR3 DNA sequence: TGTGCCAGCAGCTTGGACTCCGGATGGAGGAATGAAAAACTGTTTTTT.

The rearrangement links TRBV19 to TRBJ2-5; TRBD1 is a possible D gene (6 bases). This CDR3 comprises 13 residues. Germline V gene sequence: CDR1 LNHDA, CDR2 SQIVND (reference sequence). Trimming took 8 bases from V and 4 from J, leaving 14 bases between them. Here the CDR3 reads CASRTGTTETQYF. The CDR3 DNA is TGTGCCAGTCGTACCGGGACAACAGAGACCCAGTACTTC.

J is TRBJ1-2 and V is TRBV6-6; perhaps TRBD1 as D (5 bases). The CDR3 is made up of 12 amino acids. The germline gives CDR1 MNHNY, CDR2 SVGAGI (reference sequence). V lost 5 bases and J lost 3, with 7 bases in between. The CDR3 DNA sequence: TGTGCCAGCAGTGTACAGGACTATGGCTACACCTTC. It translates to CASSVQDYGYTF.

This chain links TRBV5-1 with TRBJ2-5, with D possibly being TRBD1 (5 bases). The closer fit of TRBJ2-7 to the DNA end suggests the J call may be wrong. The germline V gene has CDR1 SGHRS and CDR2 YFSETQ. The CDR3 contains 14 residues. The CDR3: CASSFQTVPYEQYF. DNA of the CDR3: TGCGCCAGCAGCTTTCAGACAGTCCCCTACGAGCAGTACTTC.

The V call is TRBV30, the J call TRBJ2-5; weak D call: TRBD2 (6 bases). The end of the DNA is better explained by TRBJ2-7, so the J call may be wrong. In germline, CDR1 is GTSNPN, CDR2 SVGIG (reference sequence). This CDR3 region has 12 residues. The CDR3 sequence: CASMTRVYEQYF. The CDR3 coding sequence is TGTGCCTCCATGACTAGAGTCTACGAGCAGTACTTC.

The chain carries TRBV14 and TRBJ2-1; no clear D gene. Per the germline V gene, CDR1 is SGHDN and CDR2 is FVKESK. This CDR3 region has 13 residues. V was trimmed by 1 base and J by 4 bases, leaving 5 bases between them. Here the CDR3 reads CASSQGPYNEQFF. Written as DNA, the CDR3 is TGTGCCAGCAGCCAAGGGCCATACAATGAGCAGTTCTTC.

The chain couples TRBV7-9 to TRBJ2-3, with D possibly TRBD1 on 6 matching bases. The germline V gene encodes CDR1 SEHNR and CDR2 FQNEAQ (reference sequence). The CDR3 sequence is 15 residues long. The V gene lost 2 bases and the J gene lost 2 bases, with 11 bases spanning the gap. CDR3 in amino acids: CASSLQGSHTDTQYF. The CDR3 DNA is TGTGCCAGCAGCTTACAGGGGAGTCACACAGATACGCAGTATTTT.

The gene calls are TRBV7-2 and TRBJ1-6, with TRBD1 as a possible D gene (5 bases). Germline assignment: CDR1 SGHTA and CDR2 FQGNSA. The CDR3 length is 15 residues. Trimming took 1 base from V and 7 from J, leaving 11 bases between them. In nucleotides, the CDR3 is TGTGCCAGCAGCTTAGTTGCAGGGAGGAATTCACCCCTCCACTTT. Translating it yields CASSLVAGRNSPLHF.

The chain carries TRBV7-3 and TRBJ2-5; 7 bases match TRBD2. J gave up 7 bases and V 5 bases, and 13 bases lay outside the gene matches. Looked up from germline, CDR1 is SGHTA and CDR2 is FQGTGA. The CDR3 is made up of 15 amino acids. The CDR3 coding sequence is TGTGCCAGCAGCGCTCAGGCGGCGGGGGTGGGGACCCAGTACTTC. It translates to CASSAQAAGVGTQYF.

V gene TRBV5-1 combines with J gene TRBJ1-4; possible D gene TRBD1, 5 bases. Trimming stripped 4 bases from V and 8 bases from J, with 18 bases between. The CDR3 runs 15 residues. Germline lookup yields CDR1 SGHRS and CDR2 YFSETQ. This CDR3 reads CASSPRPGGEEKLFF. CDR3 coding DNA: TGCGCCAGCAGCCCTCGGCCGGGAGGGGAGGAAAAACTGTTTTTT.

This rearrangement joins TRBV4-2 to TRBJ1-2; D not certain. V lost 2 bases and J lost 2, with 12 bases in between. CDR1 is LGHNA, CDR2 YNFKEQ, per germline. The CDR3 is 15 amino acids. CDR3 sequence (DNA): TGTGCCAGCAGCCAACTCACACAGAGAAACTATGGCTACACCTTC. It translates to CASSQLTQRNYGYTF.

Concerning this clone itself: The junction departs from the called germline gene at one end, perhaps through a read error. Different DNA sequences within this sample yield the same CDR3. V and J are TRBV10-3 and TRBJ1-6; tentative D call: TRBD1 (6 bases). Germline CDR1 is ENHRY and CDR2 is SYGVKD. The CDR3 is 15 residues long. CDR3 sequence (DNA): TGTGCCATCACTGACAGGATGGGAGATAATTCCCCCCTCCACTTT. Amino acids: CAITDRMGDNSPLHF.

The chain combines TRBV9 with TRBJ2-6; D unclear. Trimming removed 0 bases at V and 0 bases at J, with 7 bases between. CDR3 size: 16 residues. CDR1 is SGDLS and CDR2 is YYNGEE in the germline V gene. CDR3: CASSVALSSGANVLTF. The CDR3 bases are TGTGCCAGCAGCGTAGCTCTGAGCTCTGGGGCCAACGTCCTGACTTTC.

This clone was counted only a few times. J is TRBJ1-1 and V is TRBV19, with TRBD1 identical over 8 bases. This CDR3 comprises 16 residues. After removal of 1 base from V and 1 base from J, the junction contained 5 bases not matched to a gene. In germline, CDR1 is LNHDA, CDR2 SQIVND (reference sequence). This CDR3 is CASSIGTGIGNTEAFF. The CDR3, as DNA: TGTGCCAGTAGTATAGGGACAGGGATCGGGAACACTGAAGCTTTCTTT.

The genes are TRBV18 and TRBJ2-3; TRBD1 matches at 9 bases. V shed 5 bases, J shed 0 bases, and the junction held 6 bases outside the gene matches. The V gene's germline CDR1 is KGHSH and CDR2 LQKENI. The CDR3 covers 16 residues. The CDR3 DNA reads as TGTGCCAGCTCAGCACAGGGGGCTCTTAGCACAGATACGCAGTATTTT. This sequence encodes CASSAQGALSTDTQYF. Complete variable domain (other parts from reference TRBV18 and TRBJ2-3): NAGVMQNPRHLVRRRGQEARLRCSPMKGHSHVYWYRQLPEEGLKFMVYLQKENIIDESGMPKERFSAEFPKEGPSILRIQQVVRGDSAAYFCASSAQGALSTDTQYFGPGTRLTVL.

The chain combines TRBV6-5 with TRBJ1-5; TRBD1 might be the D (6 bases). Trimming removed 5 bases at V and 0 bases at J, with 11 bases between. The CDR3 has 15 residues. The V gene's germline CDR1 is MNHEY and CDR2 SVGAGI. Written as DNA, the CDR3 is TGTGCCAGCAGTCGGACAGCCTATAGCAATCAGCCCCAGCATTTT. Translating it yields CASSRTAYSNQPQHF.

This chain uses TRBV2 with TRBJ2-3; D unclear. Germline V gene sequence: CDR1 SNHLY, CDR2 FYNNEI. The V gene lost 4 bases and the J gene lost 1 base, with 9 bases spanning the gap. The CDR3 runs to 14 residues. As DNA, the CDR3 is TGTGCCAGCAGTGTCACTACCCGCACAGATACGCAGTATTTT. Translating gives CASSVTTRTDTQYF. The full variable domain, with the rest looked up from reference TRBV2 and TRBJ2-3, is EPEVTQTPSHQVTQMGQEVILRCVPISNHLYFYWYRQILGQKVEFLVSFYNNEISEKSEIFDDQFSVERPDGSNFTLKIRSTKLEDSAMYFCASSVTTRTDTQYFGPGTRLTVL.

The rearrangement joins TRBV6-5 to TRBJ2-1, with 11 bases aligning to TRBD2. The trim removed 11 bases at V and 1 base at J, leaving 7 bases unmatched. In germline, CDR1 is MNHEY, CDR2 SVGAGI. The CDR3 loop spans 15 amino acids. The CDR3 nucleotides are TGTGCCTCCTGGACTAGCGGGCGTTCCTACAATGAGCAGTTCTTC. Amino acid sequence: CASWTSGRSYNEQFF.